Reported below is one TCR beta chain. Its antigen is not identified. A clone one base away is much larger, so this may be a read error. The sample is drawn from a study of breast tumors, draining lymph nodes, adjacent tissues. Study outcomes and limitations: Tumor repertoires ranked between lymph nodes and nontumor tissue in diversity, with V and J gene preferences. Data fit most tumor T cells coming from lymph node, expanding in tumor.

This CDR3 has 11 residues. The V end lost 7 bases, the J end lost 6 bases, and 10 bases lay between the germline ends. CDR1 and CDR2 (germline): SQVTM, ANQGSEA. TCRdb re-analysed the multiplex PCR reads in MiXCR, keeping a single row per CDR3 protein. This sample has fewer than 150,000 distinct CDR3 sequences, with around 20% found just once. Axillary draining lymph nodes of breast cancer patients supplied the node samples. The clonotype was recovered from a female donor with breast cancer. Some clones in this sample may be carry-over from other donors' samples. The specimen sequenced was axillary lymph node tissue. The chain carries TRBV29-1 and TRBJ2-1; unclear D gene. The chain's CDR3 is CSAAESNEQFF. In DNA, the CDR3 is TGCAGCGCTGCCGAATCCAATGAGCAGTTCTTC.